Sequencing of this T cell receptor (beta chain) was carried out in a study of CD8 T cells in Susac syndrome. An input of roughly 0.5 to 1 ug of RNA was subjected to reverse transcription using random hexamers. Coverage of TCR beta CDR3 amplification by immunoSEQ multiplex PCR extended to 54 Vbeta and 13 Jbeta. A single record per CDR3 protein comes from TCRdb applying MiXCR to the immunoSEQ multiplex PCR reads. The repertoire includes 120,000 to 150,000 distinct CDR3 sequences, approximately 95% of them detected once, and approximately 0.08% sits in the top ten. The control participants were healthy donors, and these controls were matched with respect to both age and sex. The CDR3 loop spans 14 amino acids. CDR1 is SGHTA, CDR2 FQGNSA, per germline. The J segment lost 4 bases and the V segment lost 5 bases, leaving 2 bases of the junction unmatched.

Sequenced material: CD4+ T cells from PBMCs. The clonotype was recovered from a human donor in good health. V usage is TRBV7-2 and J usage is TRBJ1-2; 12 nucleotides line up with TRBD1. CDR3 amino acids: CASSMGQGAYGYTF. The CDR3 nucleotides are TGTGCCAGCAGCATGGGACAGGGGGCCTATGGCTACACCTTC.